This passage covers 13 T cell receptor beta chains from one sample sequenced in a study of T cell clusters in autoimmune cytopenias. TRB was amplified by touch-down multiplex PCR, primer pools A and B combined. TCRdb re-called the multiplex PCR reads; every CDR3 protein appears as one record, without DNA. Its listing shows about 8,100 distinct CDR3 sequences. Each sample's input was 250 to 300 ng genomic DNA, roughly 38,000 genome equivalents. Sequencing input: peripheral blood. The origin of the receptors is a human donor with an autoimmune cytopenia or autoimmune hepatitis (not recorded which).

Frequency places this clonotype as medium-sized. The J gene is TRBJ1-4, the V gene TRBV19; with no DNA, the TCRdb D assignment of TRBD1 cannot be verified. The CDR3 runs 14 residues. Germline V gene sequence: CDR1 LNHDA, CDR2 SQIVND (reference sequence). The CDR3 loop reads CASSRDVKNEKLFF.

The V call is TRBV6-5, the J call TRBJ2-3; TCRdb outputs TRBD1, but without DNA this stays unchecked. Germline V CDR1 and CDR2: MNHEY, SVGAGI. The CDR3 sequence is 15 residues long. The chain's CDR3 is CASRALTGNSDTQYF.

The chain has TRBV18 and TRBJ1-5; no DNA is available, so the TRBD1 call from TCRdb remains unchecked. In germline, CDR1 is KGHSH, CDR2 LQKENI. The CDR3 contains 14 residues. CDR3 region: CASSPTGGGQPQHF. The variable domain in full, completed from reference TRBV18 and TRBJ1-5, reads NAGVMQNPRHLVRRRGQEARLRCSPMKGHSHVYWYRQLPEEGLKFMVYLQKENIIDESGMPKERFSAEFPKEGPSILRIQQVVRGDSAAYFCASSPTGGGQPQHFGDGTRLSIL.

The chain recombines TRBV20-1 with TRBJ2-2. This CDR3 is 13 amino acids long. The germline gives CDR1 DFQATT, CDR2 SNEGSKA (reference sequence). The CDR3 loop is CSARAGNTGELFF.

The rearrangement joins TRBV20-1 to TRBJ2-7; TCRdb's D call of TRBD1 is untestable without DNA. Looked up from germline, CDR1 is DFQATT and CDR2 is SNEGSKA (reference sequence). This CDR3 has 15 amino acids. CDR3 loop: CSASHRDRGRGEQYF.

This clonotype is classed as medium-sized by frequency. This sequence joins TRBV29-1 and TRBJ2-7; TCRdb names TRBD1, which stays unverified in the absence of DNA. The CDR3 spans 14 residues. Germline CDR1 SQVTM, CDR2 ANQGSEA. The CDR3 is CSVKGGEIGYEQYF.

The genes are TRBV7-9 and TRBJ2-4; TCRdb designates TRBD1, a call that cannot be tested without DNA. The CDR3 consists of 16 residues. Per germline, CDR1 SEHNR and CDR2 FQNEAQ (reference sequence). The CDR3 is CASSSPNRDRSLIQYF.

The gene calls are TRBV15 and TRBJ1-1; the D call from TCRdb, TRBD1, cannot be confirmed without DNA. CDR3 length: 13 residues. Germline assignment: CDR1 LNHNV and CDR2 YYDKDF (reference sequence). The CDR3 protein is CATSRNRADEAFF.

This clonotype is identified as medium-sized from frequency. The V and J genes are TRBV6-5 and TRBJ2-1; absent DNA, TCRdb's TRBD1 call cannot be checked. The germline gives CDR1 MNHEY, CDR2 SVGAGI. The CDR3 spans 11 residues. This CDR3 is CAATQGGEQFF.

Considering frequency, this clonotype is medium-sized. The genes are TRBV6-2 or TRBV6-3 and TRBJ2-1; TCRdb selects TRBD1, and the lack of DNA leaves this call unchecked. The length of the CDR3 is 12 residues. The germline gives CDR1 MNHEY, CDR2 SVGEGT. The CDR3 protein is CASRTTGEDQFF.

Its frequency marks this clonotype as medium-sized (0.01 to 0.1%). J is TRBJ1-6 and V is TRBV15. The CDR3 runs to 15 residues. The germline CDR1 and CDR2 sequences are LNHNV and YYDKDF (reference sequence). CDR3: CATSRERQSGSPLHF. The full variable domain, with the rest looked up from reference TRBV15 and TRBJ1-6, is DAMVIQNPRYQVTQFGKPVTLSCSQTLNHNVMYWYQQKSSQAPKLLFHYYDKDFNNEADTPDNFQSRRPNTSFCFLDIRSPGLGDTAMYLCATSRERQSGSPLHFGNGTRLTVT.

The rearrangement links TRBV12-3 or TRBV12-4 to TRBJ1-5; TCRdb's D call of TRBD1 is untestable without DNA. The CDR3 is made up of 15 amino acids. This CDR3 is CASRIQGVGNQPQHF.

This clonotype is identified as medium-sized from frequency. The chain has TRBV27 and TRBJ2-5; the TCRdb D gene call, TRBD1, has no DNA to confirm it. Germline CDR1 and CDR2: MNHEY and SMNVEV (reference sequence). This CDR3 region has 16 residues. CDR3: CASSSIRGRLQETQYF.